This entry lists 3 T cell receptor beta chains sequenced from one sample in a study of cytomegalovirus exposure and HLA in healthy donors. The PCR used 60 Vbeta and 13 Jbeta primers. Generated by immunoSEQ multiplex PCR, the TCRdb table keeps only in-frame clones and is missing some. The data show 90,000 to 120,000 clones, less than 80% seen once. The sample consisted of PBMCs. These receptors came from a young man in good health and CMV-seronegative.

The rearrangement joins TRBV6-5 to TRBJ1-2; TRBD1 agrees at 8 bases. V was clipped by 4 bases and J by 9 bases; unmatched bases: 13. The CDR3 runs to 15 residues. Germline CDR1 and CDR2: MNHEY and SVGAGI. In DNA, the CDR3 is TGTGCCAGCAGTTCCACTCGGGCCGGGACAGGAAGCTACACCTTC. Protein product: CASSSTRAGTGSYTF.

The genes are TRBV28 and TRBJ1-1; D might be TRBD1 (5 bases). V was shortened by 6 bases and J by 7 bases, with 21 bases between the two germline ends. Germline V gives CDR1 MDHEN, CDR2 SYDVKM. The CDR3 sequence is 15 residues long. CDR3 coding DNA: TGTGCCAGCAGCCTAGGGATGGGGGGGGAGGATGAAGCTTTCTTT. As protein: CASSLGMGGEDEAFF.

The gene calls are TRBV6-5 and TRBJ2-1; no firm D call. Trimming left V 2 bases short and J 2 bases short, with 7 bases between. The CDR3 covers 14 residues. CDR1 is MNHEY, CDR2 SVGAGI, per germline. CDR3 protein: CASSYSRTYNEQFF. Written as DNA, the CDR3 is TGTGCCAGCAGTTACAGCAGGACCTACAATGAGCAGTTCTTC.